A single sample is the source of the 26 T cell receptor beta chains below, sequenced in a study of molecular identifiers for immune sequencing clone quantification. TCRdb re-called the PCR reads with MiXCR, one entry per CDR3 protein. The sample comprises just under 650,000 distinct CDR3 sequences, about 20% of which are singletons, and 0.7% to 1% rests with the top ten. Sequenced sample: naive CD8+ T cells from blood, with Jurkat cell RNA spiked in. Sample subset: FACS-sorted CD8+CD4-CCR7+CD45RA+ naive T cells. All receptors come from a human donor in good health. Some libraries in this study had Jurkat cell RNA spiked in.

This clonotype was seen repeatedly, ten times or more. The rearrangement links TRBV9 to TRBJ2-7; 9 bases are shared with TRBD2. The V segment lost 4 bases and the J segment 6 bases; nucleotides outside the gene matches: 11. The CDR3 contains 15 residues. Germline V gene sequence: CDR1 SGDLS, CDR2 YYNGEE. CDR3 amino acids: CASSQKVAGAGEQYF. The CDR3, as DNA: TGTGCCAGCAGCCAGAAGGTAGCGGGAGCGGGCGAGCAGTACTTC.

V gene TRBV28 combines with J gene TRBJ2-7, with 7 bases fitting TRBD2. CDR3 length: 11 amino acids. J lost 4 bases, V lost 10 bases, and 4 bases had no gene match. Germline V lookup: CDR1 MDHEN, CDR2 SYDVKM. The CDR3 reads CATPGGYEQYF. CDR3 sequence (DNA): TGTGCCACTCCGGGAGGATACGAGCAGTACTTC.

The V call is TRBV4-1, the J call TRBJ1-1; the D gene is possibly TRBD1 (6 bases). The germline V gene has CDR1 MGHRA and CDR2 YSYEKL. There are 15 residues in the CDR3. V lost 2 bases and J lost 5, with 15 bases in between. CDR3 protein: CASSQNMGALTEAFF. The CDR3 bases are TGCGCCAGCAGCCAAAACATGGGGGCGCTTACTGAAGCTTTCTTT.

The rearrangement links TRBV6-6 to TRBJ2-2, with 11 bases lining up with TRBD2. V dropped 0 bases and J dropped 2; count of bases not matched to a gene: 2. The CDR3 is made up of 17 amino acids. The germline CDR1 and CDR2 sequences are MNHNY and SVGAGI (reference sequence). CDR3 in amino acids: CASSYSGTSGNTGELFF. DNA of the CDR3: TGTGCCAGCAGTTACTCTGGGACTAGCGGAAACACCGGGGAGCTGTTTTTT.

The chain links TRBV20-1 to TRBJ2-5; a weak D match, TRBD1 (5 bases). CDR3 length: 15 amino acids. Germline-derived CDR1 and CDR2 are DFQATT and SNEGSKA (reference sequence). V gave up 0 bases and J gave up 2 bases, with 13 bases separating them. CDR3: CSARDAGKGQETQYF. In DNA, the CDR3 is TGCAGTGCTAGAGACGCAGGGAAGGGGCAAGAGACCCAGTACTTC.

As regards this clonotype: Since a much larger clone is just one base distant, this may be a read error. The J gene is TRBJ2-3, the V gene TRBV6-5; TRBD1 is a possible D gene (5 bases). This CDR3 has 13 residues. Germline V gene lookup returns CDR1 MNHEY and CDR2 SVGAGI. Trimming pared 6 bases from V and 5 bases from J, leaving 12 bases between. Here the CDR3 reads CASSQGVGDTQYF. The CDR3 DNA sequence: TGTGCCAGCAGCCAAGGGGTGGGAGATACGCAGTATTTT.

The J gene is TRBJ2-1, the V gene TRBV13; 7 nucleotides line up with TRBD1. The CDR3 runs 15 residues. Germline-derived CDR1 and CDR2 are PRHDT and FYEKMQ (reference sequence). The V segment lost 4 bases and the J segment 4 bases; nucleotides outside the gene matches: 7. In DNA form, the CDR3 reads TGTGCCAGCAGCTCGGGACAGATTCTTTACAATGAGCAGTTCTTC. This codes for CASSSGQILYNEQFF.

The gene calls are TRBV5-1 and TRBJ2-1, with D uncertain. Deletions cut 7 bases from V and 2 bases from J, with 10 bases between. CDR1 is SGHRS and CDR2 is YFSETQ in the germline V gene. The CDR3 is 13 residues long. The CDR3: CASQAVTYNEQFF. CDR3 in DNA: TGCGCCAGCCAGGCAGTAACCTACAATGAGCAGTTCTTC.

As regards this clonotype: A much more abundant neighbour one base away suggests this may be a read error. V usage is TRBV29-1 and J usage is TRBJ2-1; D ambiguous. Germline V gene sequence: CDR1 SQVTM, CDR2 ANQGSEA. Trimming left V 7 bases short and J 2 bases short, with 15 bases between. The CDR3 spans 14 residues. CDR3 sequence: CSAPTEVTYNEQFF. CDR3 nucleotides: TGCAGCGCTCCCACAGAGGTCACCTACAATGAGCAGTTCTTC.

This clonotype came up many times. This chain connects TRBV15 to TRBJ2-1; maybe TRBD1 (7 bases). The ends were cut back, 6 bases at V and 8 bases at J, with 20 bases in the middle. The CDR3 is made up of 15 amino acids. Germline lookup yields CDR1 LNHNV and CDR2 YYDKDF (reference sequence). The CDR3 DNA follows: TGTGCCACCAGACCTAGGGCCCCCAGGGGGGATGAGCAGTTCTTC. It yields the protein CATRPRAPRGDEQFF.

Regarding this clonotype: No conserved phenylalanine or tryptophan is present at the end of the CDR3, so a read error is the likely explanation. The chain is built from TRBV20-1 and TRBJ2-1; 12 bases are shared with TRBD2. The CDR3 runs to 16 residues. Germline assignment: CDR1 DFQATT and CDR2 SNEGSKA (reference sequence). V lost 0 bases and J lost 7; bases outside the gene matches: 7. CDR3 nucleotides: TGCAGTGCTAGAGATTCCGGACTAGCGGGAATTAATGAGCAGTTCCTC. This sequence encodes CSARDSGLAGINEQFL.

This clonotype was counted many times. The CDR3 region has the DNA TGCGCCAGCAGCCCCAACGGGGGAAACTACGAGCAGTACTTC. It specifies CASSPNGGNYEQYF. The genes are TRBV4-1 and TRBJ2-7; maybe TRBD2 (6 bases). Looked up from germline, CDR1 is MGHRA and CDR2 is YSYEKL. The V end was cut by 4 bases, the J end by 3 bases, with 13 bases between. The CDR3 runs 14 residues.

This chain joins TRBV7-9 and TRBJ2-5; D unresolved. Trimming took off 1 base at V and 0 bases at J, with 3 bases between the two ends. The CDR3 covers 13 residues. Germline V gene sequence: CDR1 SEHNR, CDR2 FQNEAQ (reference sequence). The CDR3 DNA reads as TGTGCCAGCAGCTTAGTCCACCAAGAGACCCAGTACTTC. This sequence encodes CASSLVHQETQYF.

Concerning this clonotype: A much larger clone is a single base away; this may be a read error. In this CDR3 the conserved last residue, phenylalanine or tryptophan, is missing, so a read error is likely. CDR3 bases: TGTGCCAGCAGTCGGATAGGGACAGGGCTTGGAACAGATACGCAGTATTCT. Translation gives CASSRIGTGLGTDTQYS. The V gene is TRBV7-9, the J gene TRBJ2-3; 9 bases line up with TRBD1. Germline CDR1 is SEHNR and CDR2 is FQNEAQ (reference sequence). This CDR3 is 17 amino acids long. The junction had 13 bases not matched to a gene; V was cut back by 6 bases and J by 3 bases.

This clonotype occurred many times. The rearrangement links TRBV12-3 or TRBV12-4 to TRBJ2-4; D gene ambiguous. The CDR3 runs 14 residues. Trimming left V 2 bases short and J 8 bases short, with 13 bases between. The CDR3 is CASSLWLTEDIQYF. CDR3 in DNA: TGTGCCAGCAGTTTATGGCTGACCGAGGACATTCAGTACTTC.

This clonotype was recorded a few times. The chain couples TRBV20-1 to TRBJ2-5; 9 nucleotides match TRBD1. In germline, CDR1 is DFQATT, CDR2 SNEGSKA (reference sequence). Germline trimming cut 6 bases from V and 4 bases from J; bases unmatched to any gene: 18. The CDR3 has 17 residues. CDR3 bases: TGCAGTGCGTCCCCCTCTTCACTGGGACAGGGTGGAGAGACCCAGTACTTC. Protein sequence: CSASPSSLGQGGETQYF.

The CDR3 spells CASSWGEDTGELFF. DNA of the CDR3: TGTGCCAGCAGCTGGGGGGAGGACACCGGGGAGCTGTTTTTT. The chain combines TRBV7-7 with TRBJ2-2; D might be TRBD2 (6 bases). Trimming removed 4 bases from V and 3 bases from J, with 9 bases in between. This CDR3 contains 14 residues. CDR1 and CDR2 from the germline V gene are SSHAT and FNYEAQ (reference sequence).

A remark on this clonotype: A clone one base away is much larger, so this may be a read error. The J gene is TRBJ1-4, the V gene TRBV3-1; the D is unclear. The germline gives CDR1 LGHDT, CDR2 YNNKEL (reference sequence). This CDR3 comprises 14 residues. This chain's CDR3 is CTSSQVRNNEKLFF. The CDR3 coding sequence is TGTACCAGCAGCCAAGTGAGGAATAATGAAAAACTGTTTTTT.

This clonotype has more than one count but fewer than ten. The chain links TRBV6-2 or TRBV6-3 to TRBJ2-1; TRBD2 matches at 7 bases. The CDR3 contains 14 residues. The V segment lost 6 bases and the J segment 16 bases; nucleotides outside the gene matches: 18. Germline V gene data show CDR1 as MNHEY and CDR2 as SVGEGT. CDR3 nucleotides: TGTGCCAGCAGCCAACACAAACTAGCGCCGGGGGAATTCTTC. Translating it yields CASSQHKLAPGEFF.

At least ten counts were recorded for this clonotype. CDR3 sequence reads: CAISGDFSYEQYF. CDR3 nucleotides: TGTGCCATCAGTGGGGATTTCTCCTACGAGCAGTACTTC. V usage is TRBV10-3 and J usage is TRBJ2-7; D gene uncertain. Trimming removed 4 bases at V and 0 bases at J, with 7 bases between. This CDR3 contains 13 residues. Looked up from germline, CDR1 is ENHRY and CDR2 is SYGVKD.

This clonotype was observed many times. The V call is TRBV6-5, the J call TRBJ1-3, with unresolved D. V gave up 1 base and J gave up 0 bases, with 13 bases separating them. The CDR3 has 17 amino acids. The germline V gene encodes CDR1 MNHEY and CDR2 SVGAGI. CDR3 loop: CASSYFLGPDSGNTIYF. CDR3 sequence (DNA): TGTGCCAGCAGTTACTTTTTGGGCCCGGACTCTGGAAACACCATATATTTT.

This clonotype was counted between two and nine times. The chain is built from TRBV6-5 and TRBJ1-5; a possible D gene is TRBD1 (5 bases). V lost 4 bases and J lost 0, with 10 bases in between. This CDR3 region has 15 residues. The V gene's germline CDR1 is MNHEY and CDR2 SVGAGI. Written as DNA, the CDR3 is TGTGCCAGCAGTTTGACAGACAATAGCAATCAGCCCCAGCATTTT. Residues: CASSLTDNSNQPQHF.

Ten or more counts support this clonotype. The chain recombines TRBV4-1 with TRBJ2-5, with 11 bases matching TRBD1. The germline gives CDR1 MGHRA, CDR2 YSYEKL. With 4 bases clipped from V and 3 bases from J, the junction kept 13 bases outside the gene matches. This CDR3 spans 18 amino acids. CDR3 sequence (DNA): TGCGCCAGCAGCCTTATCGGACCCTTGGGACAGGGGGAAGAGACCCAGTACTTC. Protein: CASSLIGPLGQGEETQYF.

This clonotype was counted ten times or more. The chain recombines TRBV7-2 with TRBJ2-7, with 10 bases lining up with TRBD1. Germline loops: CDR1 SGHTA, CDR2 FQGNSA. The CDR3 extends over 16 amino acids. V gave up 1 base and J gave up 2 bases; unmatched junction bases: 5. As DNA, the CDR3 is TGTGCCAGCAGCTTAGGCTTCGGGACAGGGGCCTACGAGCAGTACTTC. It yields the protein CASSLGFGTGAYEQYF.

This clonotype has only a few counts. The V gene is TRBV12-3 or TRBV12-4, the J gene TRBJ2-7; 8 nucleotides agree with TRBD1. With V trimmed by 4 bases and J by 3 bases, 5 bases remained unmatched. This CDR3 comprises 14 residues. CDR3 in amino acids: CASSSDRDDYEQYF. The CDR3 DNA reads TGTGCCAGCAGTTCGGACAGGGACGACTACGAGCAGTACTTC.

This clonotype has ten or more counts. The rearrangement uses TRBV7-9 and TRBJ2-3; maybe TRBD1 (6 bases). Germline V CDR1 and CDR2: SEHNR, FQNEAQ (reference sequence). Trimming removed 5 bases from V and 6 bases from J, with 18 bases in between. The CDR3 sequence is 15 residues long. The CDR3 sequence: CASSVSLGAYDTQYF. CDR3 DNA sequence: TGTGCCAGCAGCGTCTCTTTGGGGGCCTACGATACGCAGTATTTT.